Shown below are 29 T cell receptor beta chains from a single sample sequenced in a study of spatial heterogeneity in lung cancer (dated by TCRdb to about 2019). The library was obtained by 5' RACE. Sequenced using a NextSeq 500. The public reads were run again by TCRdb, first through fastp at Q25 and then through MiXCR, and only productive beta chains were kept. Duplicate CDR3 protein sequences are folded into a single record with the most common DNA and genes. In all, the sample holds around 48,000 distinct CDR3 sequences, and 5.3% of those were seen once. The ten largest clones take up 11% of the sample. The time point label of this sample denotes: sample taken at primary tumor resection. Without any cell sorting, TCR sequencing was performed on whole RNA extracted either from tumor and nontumor lung tissue or from cryopreserved PBMC samples. This specimen consisted of PBMCs, obtained at surgery. These receptors all stem from a male donor with early-stage non-small cell lung cancer.

This clonotype was observed many times. CDR3 sequence (DNA): TGTGCCAGCAGTTCGGTTTTGCCGGGAGGGCGGGGTGATACGCAGTATTTT. This codes for CASSSVLPGGRGDTQYF. The V gene is TRBV6-5, the J gene TRBJ2-3; 8 bases are a match to TRBD2. Germline-derived CDR1 and CDR2 are MNHEY and SVGAGI. With 4 bases clipped from V and 6 bases from J, the junction kept 15 bases outside the gene matches. The CDR3 totals 17 residues.

This clonotype was counted at least ten times. This rearrangement joins TRBV6-1 to TRBJ1-1, with a tentative D call TRBD1 (5 bases). Looked up from germline, CDR1 is MNHNS and CDR2 is SASEGT. This CDR3 has 16 residues. V was pared by 1 base and J by 1 base, with 13 bases between. The CDR3 protein is CASSEGRDPPNTEAFF. CDR3 nucleotide sequence: TGTGCCAGCAGTGAAGGACGGGACCCACCGAACACTGAAGCTTTCTTT.

This clonotype was counted at least ten times. The rearrangement joins TRBV20-1 to TRBJ2-7; a weak D match, TRBD1 (6 bases). Germline lookup yields CDR1 DFQATT and CDR2 SNEGSKA (reference sequence). The V end was cut by 4 bases, the J end by 2 bases, with 9 bases between. This CDR3 is 12 amino acids long. The CDR3 loop is CSANRDAYEQYF. CDR3 DNA: TGCAGTGCTAACAGGGACGCCTACGAGCAGTACTTC.

This clonotype came up many times. The chain recombines TRBV7-8 with TRBJ2-3; TRBD2 aligns across 12 bases. Looked up from germline, CDR1 is SGHVS and CDR2 is FQNEAQ. The J segment lost 10 bases and the V segment lost 1 base, leaving 21 bases of the junction unmatched. This CDR3 contains 20 residues. The CDR3 protein is CASSLVVKGEASGRAGAQYF. The CDR3 nucleotides read TGTGCCAGCAGCTTAGTCGTAAAGGGAGAGGCTAGCGGGAGGGCCGGGGCGCAGTATTTT.

The sample holds many counts of this clonotype. In DNA, the CDR3 is TGTGCCAGCAGCGTAGGGGGGGCAGATACGCAGTATTTT. It yields the protein CASSVGGADTQYF. The chain carries TRBV9 and TRBJ2-3; weak D call: TRBD2 (6 bases). From germline, CDR1 is SGDLS and CDR2 YYNGEE. The CDR3 loop spans 13 amino acids. V lost 0 bases and J lost 4, with 6 bases in between.

This clonotype was counted ten times or more. This chain joins TRBV5-1 and TRBJ2-7; 9 bases map to TRBD2. Germline-derived CDR1 and CDR2 are SGHRS and YFSETQ. The CDR3 is 15 residues long. With V trimmed by 2 bases and J by 6 bases, 9 bases remained unmatched. CDR3 sequence (DNA): TGCGCCAGCAGCTTAAGCGGGAGGTCTTTGGGCGAGCAGTACTTC. It encodes CASSLSGRSLGEQYF.

This clonotype has just a few counts. The chain joins TRBV20-1 to TRBJ1-1; possible D gene TRBD1, 6 bases. Per the germline V gene, CDR1 is DFQATT and CDR2 is SNEGSKA (reference sequence). Trimming removed 3 bases at V and 1 base at J, with 12 bases between. The CDR3 contains 14 residues. The CDR3 loop is CSASLPGANTEAFF. CDR3 nucleotide sequence: TGCAGTGCTAGTCTTCCGGGGGCGAACACTGAAGCTTTCTTT.

This clonotype was detected ten times or more. The chain carries TRBV11-2 and TRBJ2-2, with D tentatively TRBD1 (6 bases). This CDR3 comprises 16 residues. Germline CDR1 is SGHAT and CDR2 is FQNNGV. V was shortened by 5 bases and J by 0 bases, with 13 bases between the two germline ends. The DNA of the CDR3 is TGTGCCAGCAGCACGCACAGGGCCCCGAACACCGGGGAGCTGTTTTTT. This gives the protein CASSTHRAPNTGELFF.

This clonotype has a count of ten or more. This chain joins TRBV27 and TRBJ1-5; 9 bases fit TRBD1. The V gene end was trimmed by 3 bases and the J gene end by 1 base; junction bases not matched to a gene: 7. Germline V gene lookup returns CDR1 MNHEY and CDR2 SMNVEV (reference sequence). The CDR3 is made up of 17 amino acids. The CDR3 spells CASSFRGQGLSNQPQHF. CDR3 coding DNA: TGTGCCAGCAGTTTTAGGGGACAGGGTTTAAGCAATCAGCCCCAGCATTTT.

In its sample, this clonotype was seen many times. This chain connects TRBV7-9 to TRBJ2-5, with TRBD1 matching over 8 bases. The CDR3 runs 15 residues. Germline-derived CDR1 and CDR2 are SEHNR and FQNEAQ (reference sequence). The J segment lost 2 bases and the V segment lost 4 bases, leaving 6 bases of the junction unmatched. CDR3 in amino acids: CASSYGTGGQETQYF. In nucleotides, the CDR3 is TGTGCCAGCAGCTACGGGACAGGCGGGCAAGAGACCCAGTACTTC. Looking up the rest from reference TRBV7-9 and TRBJ2-5 gives the full variable domain: DTGVSQNPRHKITKRGQNVTFRCDPISEHNRLYWYRQTLGQGPEFLTYFQNEAQLEKSRLLSDRFSAERPKGSFSTLEIQRTEQGDSAMYLCASSYGTGGQETQYFGPGTRLLVL.

This clonotype was counted at least ten times. The CDR3 reads CSARDSLRGTRDGYTF. The CDR3 nucleotides are TGCAGTGCTAGAGATTCCCTACGTGGGACGAGGGATGGCTACACCTTC. The chain carries TRBV20-1 and TRBJ1-2; TRBD1 might be the D (5 bases). The CDR3 loop spans 16 amino acids. Germline CDR1 DFQATT, CDR2 SNEGSKA (reference sequence). V shed 0 bases and J shed 6 bases, with 20 bases lying between them.

This clonotype was observed at least ten times. The V and J genes are TRBV4-3 and TRBJ2-7, with D possibly being TRBD2 (5 bases). Germline values: CDR1 LGHNA, CDR2 YSLEER. CDR3 length: 15 residues. Trimming stripped 1 base from V and 6 bases from J, with 16 bases between. The CDR3 DNA sequence: TGCGCCAGCAGCCAAGTTCGGGGAGTATCGACCGAGCAGTACTTC. Amino acids: CASSQVRGVSTEQYF.

This clonotype was seen repeatedly, ten times or more. V is TRBV5-1 and J is TRBJ2-1, with 8 bases aligning to TRBD1. This CDR3 comprises 14 residues. V gave up 0 bases and J gave up 8 bases; unmatched junction bases: 4. The germline gives CDR1 SGHRS, CDR2 YFSETQ. CDR3 bases: TGCGCCAGCAGCTTGGAGACAGGGGCAGATGAGCAGTTCTTC. It codes for CASSLETGADEQFF.

In its sample, this clonotype was seen a few times. The gene calls are TRBV6-5 and TRBJ2-7, with D perhaps given as TRBD1 or TRBD2 (5 bases each). V dropped 4 bases and J dropped 7 bases, with 14 bases sitting between them. Germline V gene data show CDR1 as MNHEY and CDR2 as SVGAGI. The CDR3 extends over 13 amino acids. The CDR3, as DNA: TGTGCCAGCAGTTGGAGGACAACGGGGGAGCAGTACTTC. Translating gives CASSWRTTGEQYF.

This clonotype was observed many times. The V and J genes are TRBV3-1 and TRBJ2-3; 10 positions match TRBD2. The germline gives CDR1 LGHDT, CDR2 YNNKEL (reference sequence). This CDR3 contains 16 residues. Trimming cost V 4 bases and J 2 bases; bases outside gene matches: 6. The CDR3 region has the DNA TGTGCCAGCAGCCGCGGACTAGCGGCTACCACAGATACGCAGTATTTT. Translation: CASSRGLAATTDTQYF.

This clonotype showed up just a few times. The rearrangement uses TRBV7-6 and TRBJ2-1, with D possibly matching TRBD2 (6 bases). The CDR3 is 20 amino acids. V lost 4 bases to trimming and J lost 0 bases, with 25 bases between them. Germline V CDR1 and CDR2: SGHVS, FNYEAQ. This CDR3 reads CASSSGAGMGSPGSYNEQFF. CDR3 nucleotide sequence: TGTGCCAGCAGCTCCGGCGCGGGGATGGGGTCCCCGGGCTCCTACAATGAGCAGTTCTTC.

This clonotype was observed many times. This chain joins TRBV5-1 and TRBJ1-4; a possible D gene is TRBD1 (6 bases). Looked up from germline, CDR1 is SGHRS and CDR2 is YFSETQ. The CDR3 runs to 15 residues. Trimming removed 0 bases from V and 7 bases from J, with 13 bases in between. CDR3 sequence (DNA): TGCGCCAGCAGCTTGGCCACGGGGGCAGTTGAAAAACTGTTTTTT. It specifies CASSLATGAVEKLFF.

This clonotype was recorded at least ten times. The gene calls are TRBV6-1 and TRBJ1-1; 7 nucleotides line up with TRBD1. The CDR3 totals 14 residues. In germline, CDR1 is MNHNS, CDR2 SASEGT. V trimming: 4 bases; J trimming: 1 base; junction bases outside the gene matches: 3. DNA for the CDR3: TGTGCCAGCAGTGCTACAGGGGAGAACACTGAAGCTTTCTTT. This gives the protein CASSATGENTEAFF.

In the case of this clonotype: Being one base from a much bigger clone, this may be a read error. The chain combines TRBV20-1 with TRBJ2-7, with D perhaps matching TRBD1 (6 bases). The ends were cut back, 0 bases at V and 4 bases at J, with 13 bases in the middle. Germline lookup yields CDR1 DFQATT and CDR2 SNEGSKA (reference sequence). CDR3 length: 14 amino acids. CDR3 DNA: TGCAGTGCTAGAGAGGGGACACCGAAGTACGAGCAGTACTTC. This gives the protein CSAREGTPKYEQYF.

The V call is TRBV28, the J call TRBJ2-7; D assignment may be TRBD1 or TRBD2 (5 bases each). The CDR3 length is 15 residues. Germline loops: CDR1 MDHEN, CDR2 SYDVKM. Trimming pared 3 bases from V and 1 base from J, leaving 13 bases between. CDR3 loop: CASSFGGSESYEQYF. DNA for the CDR3: TGTGCCAGCAGTTTTGGGGGTTCCGAATCCTACGAGCAGTACTTC.

The sample holds many counts of this clonotype. V is TRBV7-2 and J is TRBJ2-1; D remains unclear. The CDR3 spans 13 residues. The V and J ends lost 1 base and 4 bases respectively, with 5 bases between them. Germline V CDR1 and CDR2: SGHTA, FQGNSA. CDR3 protein: CASSLGRYNEQFF. CDR3 nucleotides: TGTGCCAGCAGCTTAGGGCGGTACAATGAGCAGTTCTTC.

This clonotype was seen repeatedly, ten times or more. The chain has TRBV5-4 and TRBJ2-2, with 9 positions matching TRBD1. CDR1 SGHNT and CDR2 YYREEE come from the germline V gene (reference sequence). Trimming cost V 4 bases and J 4 bases; bases outside gene matches: 5. The CDR3 covers 15 residues. This CDR3 is CASSPTGGFTGELFF. CDR3 DNA: TGTGCCAGCAGCCCTACAGGGGGCTTCACCGGGGAGCTGTTTTTT.

This clonotype has ten or more counts. The J gene is TRBJ2-5, the V gene TRBV7-2; D is uncertain. The germline gives CDR1 SGHTA, CDR2 FQGNSA. Trimming cost V 4 bases and J 5 bases, with 11 bases left between them. The CDR3 consists of 13 residues. The CDR3 sequence is CASSYRAPETQYF. In DNA, the CDR3 is TGTGCCAGCAGCTACCGGGCCCCCGAGACCCAGTACTTC.

This clonotype was seen at least ten times. The chain carries TRBV5-1 and TRBJ2-7, with D tentatively TRBD1 or TRBD2 (5 bases each). The germline V and J ends were trimmed by 4 bases and 3 bases, with 14 bases remaining between them. Germline loops: CDR1 SGHRS, CDR2 YFSETQ. The CDR3 sequence is 14 residues long. The CDR3 sequence is CASSLGTALYEQYF. Here the CDR3 DNA reads TGCGCCAGCAGCCTCGGGACGGCGCTCTACGAGCAGTACTTC.

This clonotype was counted ten times or more. J is TRBJ1-1 and V is TRBV12-3 or TRBV12-4, with unresolved D. Between the trimmed V and J ends, which lost 5 bases and 5 bases, there was a span of 15 bases. The CDR3 extends over 14 amino acids. The CDR3 DNA is TGTGCCAGCAGTACCCAATTCCGGGTTACTGAAGCTTTCTTT. Residues: CASSTQFRVTEAFF.

This clonotype was seen at least ten times. The chain links TRBV20-1 to TRBJ1-1; D is unresolved. Trimming removed 5 bases from V and 3 bases from J, with 10 bases in between. Germline CDR1 DFQATT, CDR2 SNEGSKA (reference sequence). This CDR3 contains 12 residues. CDR3: CSAQVGDTEAFF. The DNA of the CDR3 is TGCAGTGCTCAAGTCGGGGACACTGAAGCTTTCTTT.

This clonotype was found many times. CDR3 sequence: CASSLAGTRGYYEQYF. The CDR3 DNA is TGTGCCAGCAGTTTAGCGGGGACACGTGGTTACTACGAGCAGTACTTC. The chain has TRBV27 and TRBJ2-7, with D possibly being TRBD1 or TRBD2 (6 bases each). CDR1 is MNHEY and CDR2 is SMNVEV in the germline V gene (reference sequence). V shed 2 bases and J shed 3 bases, with 17 bases lying between them. The CDR3 contains 16 residues.

The sample holds many counts of this clonotype. The V gene is TRBV5-1, the J gene TRBJ2-1, with D maybe TRBD2 (5 bases). Per germline, CDR1 SGHRS and CDR2 YFSETQ. There are 17 residues in the CDR3. V dropped 4 bases and J dropped 2 bases, with 19 bases sitting between them. CDR3 sequence: CASSPVGGPVTYNEQFF. Here the CDR3 DNA reads TGCGCCAGCAGCCCCGTCGGCGGGCCCGTTACCTACAATGAGCAGTTCTTC.

The chain uses TRBV15 and TRBJ2-3; TRBD2 matches 10 bases. CDR3 length equals 16 residues. Germline trimming cut 2 bases from V and 5 bases from J; bases unmatched to any gene: 7. Germline V gives CDR1 LNHNV, CDR2 YYDKDF (reference sequence). This CDR3 reads CATSRPSGSWGDTQYF. The DNA of the CDR3 is TGTGCCACCAGCAGACCTAGCGGGAGTTGGGGAGATACGCAGTATTTT.